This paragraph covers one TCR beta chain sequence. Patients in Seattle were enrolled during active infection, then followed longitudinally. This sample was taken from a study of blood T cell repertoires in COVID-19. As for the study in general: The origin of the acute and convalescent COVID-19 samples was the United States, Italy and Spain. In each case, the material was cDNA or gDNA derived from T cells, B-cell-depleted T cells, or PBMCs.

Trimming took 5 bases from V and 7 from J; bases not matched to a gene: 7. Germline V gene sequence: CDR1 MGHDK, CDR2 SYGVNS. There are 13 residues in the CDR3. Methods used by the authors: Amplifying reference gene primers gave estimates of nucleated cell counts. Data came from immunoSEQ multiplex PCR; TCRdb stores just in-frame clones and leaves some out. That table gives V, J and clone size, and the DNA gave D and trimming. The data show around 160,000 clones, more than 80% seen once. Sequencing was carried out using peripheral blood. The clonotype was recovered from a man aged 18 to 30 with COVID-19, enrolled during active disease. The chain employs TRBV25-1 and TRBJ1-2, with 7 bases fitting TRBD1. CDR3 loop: CASSMTGQAGYTF. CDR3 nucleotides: TGTGCCAGCAGTATGACAGGGCAGGCTGGCTACACCTTC.